This TCR beta chain stems from a study of glioma-infiltrating T cells after dendritic cell vaccination. Between the trimmed V and J ends, which lost 1 base and 0 bases, there was a span of 10 bases. The CDR3 runs to 14 residues. CDR1 is GTSNPN, CDR2 SVGIG, per germline (reference sequence). The primer mix had 60 V beta and 13 J beta primers. Here immunoSEQ multiplex PCR was the method, and the copy in TCRdb shows in-frame clones only, minus some. The table has 75,000 to 100,000 clones, about 79% seen once; the top ten hold less than 7%. This sequence joins TRBV30 and TRBJ2-7; D might be TRBD2 (5 bases). This receptor was taken from a human donor with glioblastoma. The sequencing here drew on blood, taken before dendritic cell vaccination. The CDR3 reads CAWSARTFSYEQYF. DNA of the CDR3: TGTGCCTGGAGTGCTAGGACTTTCTCCTACGAGCAGTACTTC.